A selection of T cell receptor beta chains follows, all from one sample in a study of blood T cell repertoires in COVID-19. The method was immunoSEQ multiplex PCR; TCRdb's version includes in-frame clones alone and lacks a portion of them. The table shows about 250,000 clones, with about nine tenths occurring only once. Sequencing used peripheral blood. The receptors were sampled from a woman aged 60-70 years who had recovered from COVID-19. CDR3s include the opening cysteine and the closing phenylalanine or tryptophan. D genes are given only for firm matches. Some rows mark clone size as missing; the rest say once, few, many or name a class of expanded clone.

-,TRBJ1-1,-,TRBV7-9,CASSLVPGVATEAFF,TGTGCCAGCAGCTTAGTCCCCGGGGTGGCGACTGAAGCTTTCTTT
-,TRBJ2-2,TRBD2,TRBV4-2,CASSQIPGGERLRELFF,TGTGCCAGCAGCCAAATTCCGGGGGGGGAACGCTTGAGGGAGCTGTTTTTT
-,TRBJ2-3,-,TRBV25-1,CASSELGSSDTQYF,TGTGCCAGCAGTGAACTCGGTTCTTCAGATACGCAGTATTTT
-,TRBJ1-2,TRBD1,TRBV19,CASSGGQGRYGYTF,TGTGCCAGTAGTGGCGGACAGGGTCGCTATGGCTACACCTTC
-,TRBJ1-2,TRBD1,TRBV9,CASSVARDRRAGYGYTF,TGTGCCAGCAGCGTGGCCCGGGACAGGAGGGCTGGGTATGGCTACACCTTC
-,TRBJ2-7,TRBD2,TRBV4-2,CASSQDLAGGREQYF,TGTGCCAGCAGCCAAGATCTAGCGGGGGGTAGGGAGCAGTACTTC
-,TRBJ1-3,-,TRBV6-5,CASSYRRSSGNTIYF,TGTGCCAGCAGTTACCGCCGTAGCTCTGGAAACACCATATATTTT
-,TRBJ2-7,-,TRBV7-9,CASSAYREHSEQYF,TGTGCCAGCAGCGCCTACAGGGAACATTCCGAGCAGTACTTC
-,TRBJ2-3,TRBD2,TRBV7-3,CASSSGTSSTDTQYF,TGTGCCAGCAGTTCCGGGACTAGTAGTACAGATACGCAGTATTTT
-,TRBJ2-5,TRBD2,TRBV10-3,CAISDGTSAQETQYF,TGTGCCATCAGTGATGGGACTAGCGCGCAAGAGACCCAGTACTTC
-,TRBJ2-7,TRBD2,TRBV9,CASSPLRRGAEEQYF,TGTGCCAGCAGCCCCCTGAGGCGGGGGGCGGAAGAGCAGTACTTC
-,TRBJ2-5,-,TRBV5-1,CASSPEGGGRETQYF,TGCGCCAGCAGCCCCGAAGGGGGTGGGCGCGAGACCCAGTACTTC
-,TRBJ1-3,TRBD1,TRBV6-1,CASSDLTGSGNTIYF,TGTGCCAGCAGTGACCTGACAGGGTCTGGAAACACCATATATTTT
-,TRBJ2-7,TRBD1,TRBV9,CASSVGQGGEQYF,TGTGCCAGCAGCGTCGGACAGGGAGGCGAGCAGTACTTC
-,TRBJ2-7,-,TRBV6-5,CASLGPPYEQYF,TGTGCCAGCCTAGGTCCGCCCTACGAGCAGTACTTC
-,TRBJ2-2,TRBD2,TRBV11-2,CASTSIAGGTGELFF,TGTGCCAGCACCTCCATAGCGGGGGGAACCGGGGAGCTGTTTTTT
-,TRBJ2-7,-,TRBV27,CASSLSEAYEQYF,TGTGCCAGCAGTCTTTCCGAGGCCTACGAGCAGTACTTC
-,TRBJ2-1,-,TRBV5-1,CASSFEAHLSSYNEQFF,TGCGCCAGCAGCTTCGAAGCGCACCTGAGCTCCTACAATGAGCAGTTCTTC
-,TRBJ1-5,-,TRBV4-2,CASSQDHRGNQPQHF,TGTGCCAGCAGCCAAGATCACAGGGGCAATCAGCCCCAGCATTTT
-,TRBJ1-1,-,TRBV9,CATSTGPNTEAFF,TGTGCCACCTCGACAGGCCCGAACACTGAAGCTTTCTTT
-,TRBJ2-1,TRBD2,TRBV29-1,CSVRTSGGAFPYNEQFF,TGCAGCGTTAGGACTAGCGGGGGGGCCTTCCCGTACAATGAGCAGTTCTTC
-,TRBJ2-7,-,TRBV7-9,CASNPGEPHYEQYF,TGTGCCAGCAACCCTGGGGAGCCTCACTACGAGCAGTACTTC
once,TRBJ2-5,-,TRBV11-2,CASSPWGVLQETQYF,TGTGCCAGCAGCCCCTGGGGGGTTCTGCAAGAGACCCAGTACTTC
once,TRBJ1-5,-,TRBV18,CASSPFRGSNQPQHF,TGTGCCAGCTCCCCCTTCCGGGGTAGCAATCAGCCCCAGCATTTT
-,TRBJ2-7,TRBD2,TRBV7-8,CASTGTSGVYYEQYF,TGTGCCAGCACCGGGACTAGCGGGGTCTACTACGAGCAGTACTTC
-,TRBJ1-1,-,TRBV11-2,CASSLGENTEAFF,TGTGCCAGCAGCTTAGGAGAAAACACTGAAGCTTTCTTT
-,TRBJ2-1,TRBD2,TRBV5-1,CASSLGFRAGTSGGNRPFF,TGCGCCAGCAGCTTGGGTTTTCGGGCCGGGACTAGCGGGGGGAATCGGCCGTTCTTC
-,TRBJ2-5,-,TRBV7-9,CASSFGRVETQYF,TGTGCCAGCAGCTTTGGGCGGGTCGAGACCCAGTACTTC
-,TRBJ2-5,-,TRBV6-5,CATSPGETQYF,TGTGCCACCAGCCCCGGTGAGACCCAGTACTTC
-,TRBJ1-2,-,TRBV6-5,CASSNVQGPNYGYTF,TGTGCCAGCAGTAACGTGCAGGGGCCCAACTATGGCTACACCTTC
-,TRBJ2-7,TRBD2,TRBV7-2,CASSRTSGASSYEQYF,TGTGCCAGCAGCCGGACTAGCGGGGCTAGCTCCTACGAGCAGTACTTC
-,TRBJ1-2,-,TRBV4-3,CASSQDLNYGYTF,TGCGCCAGCAGCCAAGATCTTAACTATGGCTACACCTTC
-,TRBJ2-7,-,TRBV5-4,CASSWGLSSYEQYF,TGTGCCAGCAGCTGGGGGCTCAGCTCCTACGAGCAGTACTTC
once,TRBJ2-3,-,TRBV28,CASSQTASPDTQYF,TGTGCCAGCAGTCAGACAGCCTCCCCAGATACGCAGTATTTT
once,TRBJ1-2,-,TRBV13,CASSLLLRSRGDGYTF,TGTGCCAGCAGCTTACTCTTAAGGAGTCGGGGGGATGGCTACACCTTC
-,TRBJ1-1,TRBD1,TRBV3-1/TRBV3-2,CASSTTGRGEAFF,TGTGCCAGCAGCACGACAGGGAGAGGTGAAGCTTTCTTT
-,TRBJ2-6,-,TRBV28,CASIGGEFSGANVLTF,TGTGCCAGCATTGGAGGGGAATTCTCTGGGGCCAACGTCCTGACTTTC
-,TRBJ2-1,-,TRBV7-9,CASSPRGSYNEQFF,TGTGCCAGCAGCCCTCGGGGCTCCTACAATGAGCAGTTCTTC
-,TRBJ1-5,TRBD1,TRBV5-8,CASRDRGSNQPQHF,TGTGCCAGCAGGGACAGGGGGAGCAATCAGCCCCAGCATTTT
-,TRBJ1-5,TRBD1,TRBV6-2/TRBV6-3,CASSSTGGHQPQHF,TGTGCCAGCAGTTCGACAGGGGGTCATCAGCCCCAGCATTTT
-,TRBJ2-7,-,TRBV4-3,CASSQDRAGSYEQYF,TGCGCCAGCAGCCAAGATAGGGCAGGGTCCTACGAGCAGTACTTC
-,TRBJ1-5,TRBD1,TRBV7-2,CASSLLLQGASNQPQHF,TGTGCCAGCAGCCTTCTACTACAGGGGGCTAGCAATCAGCCCCAGCATTTT
-,TRBJ2-5,TRBD2,TRBV27,CASSLSSGVETQYF,TGTGCCAGCAGTTTGTCTAGCGGGGTAGAGACCCAGTACTTC
-,TRBJ1-2,-,TRBV12-3/TRBV12-4,CASSFSGRYGYTF,TGTGCCAGCAGTTTCTCGGGTCGCTATGGCTACACCTTC
many,TRBJ1-4,TRBD1,TRBV3-1/TRBV3-2,CASSTRQGNEKLFF,TGTGCCAGCAGCACCCGACAGGGAAATGAAAAACTGTTTTTT
-,TRBJ2-7,-,TRBV18,CASSQTSQGEQYF,TGTGCCAGCTCCCAGACTAGTCAAGGCGAGCAGTACTTC
once,TRBJ2-2,TRBD2,TRBV7-3,CASRPPLAGGTGELFF,TGTGCCAGCAGGCCTCCACTAGCGGGAGGGACCGGGGAGCTGTTTTTT
-,TRBJ1-6,TRBD1,TRBV13,CASSSMTGGSPLHF,TGTGCCAGCAGCTCGATGACAGGGGGTTCACCCCTCCACTTT
-,TRBJ2-1,TRBD2,TRBV9,CASSVGWRGGRAIEQFF,TGTGCCAGCAGCGTCGGTTGGCGGGGGGGCCGGGCGATTGAGCAGTTCTTC
-,TRBJ2-2,TRBD1,TRBV29-1,CSVQTGAGELFF,TGCAGCGTCCAGACAGGGGCCGGGGAGCTGTTTTTT
-,TRBJ1-1,-,TRBV6-5,CASSRARSAAFF,TGTGCCAGCAGCCGAGCCCGTTCCGCAGCTTTCTTT
-,TRBJ2-6,-,TRBV2,CASSADSTGANVLTF,TGTGCCAGCAGTGCTGACAGCACAGGAGCCAACGTCCTGACTTTC
once,TRBJ2-7,-,TRBV6-5,CASTDSYEQYF,TGTGCCAGCACCGACAGCTACGAGCAGTACTTC
few,TRBJ1-4,-,TRBV7-9,CASMAGTYNEKLFF,TGTGCCAGCATGGCGGGGACTTATAATGAAAAACTGTTTTTT
few,TRBJ1-5,-,TRBV11-2,CASSRDRSNQPQHF,TGTGCCAGCAGCCGTGACAGGAGCAATCAGCCCCAGCATTTT
-,TRBJ2-2,-,TRBV19,CASSIVYEYTGELFF,TGTGCCAGTAGTATAGTGTATGAGTACACCGGGGAGCTGTTTTTT